This T cell receptor beta chain was retrieved from a study of CD8 T cells in Susac syndrome (dated by TCRdb to between 2017 and 2020). Background on the whole study: The study used repertoire sequencing to test whether antigen drove CD8+ T cell activation and differentiation in Susac syndrome.

RNA was extracted with the RNeasy kit and roughly 0.5 to 1 ug was reverse transcribed using random hexamers. The immunoSEQ multiplex PCR assay, which covers 54 Vbeta and 13 Jbeta segments, was used to amplify TCR beta CDR3 regions. PCR amplification bias was corrected using a synthetic template baseline for primer optimization and computational correction. In the original analysis: Reads were annotated to V, D and J genes according to IMGT and were analyzed with immunoSEQ Analyzer, with only productive sequences retained. Clonality was calculated as one minus the Shannon entropy normalized by log2 of the number of productive unique sequences. For each patient and control, public and private clones were evaluated within the 100 most prevalent clones. Clones were defined as Susac-specific if absent from the healthy and MS cohorts, from over a thousand published viral clones and from other ImmuneACCESS disease sequences. TCRdb reanalyzed the raw reads on its own, using fastp at Q25 for trimming and MiXCR for clone calling, and kept in-frame beta chains. Each entry is one CDR3 protein sequence, shown with its most common DNA and genes. In this record, the V and J calls reflect TCRdb's handling and not the investigators' own analysis. Within this sample are about 200,000 distinct CDR3 sequences, with roughly 95% of them counted one time only. The ten largest clones capture about 0.095% of the sample.

Peripheral blood CD8+ and CD4+ T cells from healthy donors, Susac syndrome patients and multiple sclerosis patients were profiled using high-throughput TCR beta sequencing. Healthy donors were included as age- and sex-matched controls. Bulk CD8+ and CD4+ T cells were purified magnetically by negative isolation, whereas CD8+ TEMRA cells were enriched by FACS. Blood was drawn into EDTA tubes, processed within 24 hours, and PBMCs were isolated by density gradient centrifugation. PBMCs intended for TCR sequencing were cryopreserved in liquid nitrogen and were subsequently thawed in a 37 degrees C water bath. A purity of at least 90% was achieved for sorted or isolated CD4+, CD8+ and CD8+ TEMRA cells. Here is what the overall study found, with its caveats: The TCR sequencing and HLA analysis was acknowledged to have included a relatively small number of individuals.

Relative to germline, V is missing 1 base and J is missing 2 bases, with 4 bases of the junction outside any gene match. The cysteine opens and the phenylalanine closes a CDR3 of 15 amino acids. The kept DNA is CDR3 alone, 45 bases in frame from the first base. CDR1 and CDR2, looked up from the germline V gene, are SGHRS and YFSETQ. Remarks on this clonotype: The specificity of this receptor is unknown. No base quality information exists; no much larger clone differs at one position.

The TCR sequence derives from a human donor in good health. Sequenced: CD4+ T cells from PBMCs. The chain employs TRBV5-1 and TRBJ2-5; 8 junctional bases match TRBD2. The nucleotide sequence is TGCGCCAGCAGCTTGAGCACTAGCGGTCAAGAGACCCAGTACTTC. It translates to CASSLSTSGQETQYF.